The following is a T cell receptor beta chain sequence with its context. The antigen is undetermined. This specimen belongs to a study of shared clonotypes between healthy human individuals. Study results and limitations: The researchers took only blood, and tissue repertoires probably look different. In general, naive subsets displayed greater estimated richness than memory subsets did.

The CDR3 runs to 16 residues. V lost 0 bases to trimming and J lost 0 bases, with 11 bases between them. Germline CDR1 is ENHRY and CDR2 is SYGVKD. The assay was carried out at the deep level. Clones were read by immunoSEQ multiplex PCR, and TCRdb kept only the in-frame ones, dropping some. The repertoire includes approximately 2,300,000 clones, 85% to 95% of them detected once, and approximately 0.4% sits in the top ten. The sequenced material came from naive CD4+ T cells from PBMCs. Noted subset: CD45RA+ positively selected. The TCR sequence derives from a man between 18 and 35 years old in good health. Some clones in this sample may be carry-over from other donors' samples. V usage is TRBV10-3 and J usage is TRBJ1-1; D might be TRBD1 (5 bases). The DNA of the CDR3 is TGTGCCATCAGTGAGTCTTCATGGACACTGAACACTGAAGCTTTCTTT. Residues: CAISESSWTLNTEAFF.